The 19 T cell receptor beta chains in this list originate from one sample, sequenced in a study of glioma-infiltrating T cells. TCR alpha and beta CDR3 regions were amplified from RNA using iRepertoire nested multiplex PCR. From the multiplex PCR reads, TCRdb called clonotypes with MiXCR, one entry per CDR3 protein. The table has tens of thousands of distinct CDR3 sequences, around a quarter seen once. Sequencing was performed on glioma tissue, nonneoplastic brain tissue, or PBMCs (not recorded which). These receptors all stem from a human donor with low-grade glioma or glioblastoma, undergoing nonglioma brain surgery, or in good health (not recorded which).

This clonotype was detected many times. The chain joins TRBV4-2 to TRBJ2-1, with D perhaps matching TRBD2 (5 bases). V was trimmed by 0 bases and J by 0 bases, leaving 9 bases between them. The CDR3 covers 16 residues. Per germline, CDR1 LGHNA and CDR2 YNFKEQ. The CDR3 protein is CASSQDLGSSYNEQFF. Here the CDR3 DNA reads TGTGCCAGCAGCCAAGATTTGGGGAGCTCCTACAATGAGCAGTTCTTC.

V gene TRBV20-1 combines with J gene TRBJ1-5; TRBD1 might be the D (6 bases). The CDR3 has 14 residues. Looked up from germline, CDR1 is DFQATT and CDR2 is SNEGSKA (reference sequence). V was cut by 7 bases and J by 4 bases, with 17 bases left in between. The CDR3 here is CSVDGPGDNQPQHF. The CDR3 region has the DNA TGCAGTGTTGACGGACCAGGGGATAATCAGCCCCAGCATTTT.

This clonotype has ten or more counts. This CDR3 is CASSQDLGTTNYGYTF. The DNA of the CDR3 is TGTGCCAGCAGCCAAGATCTCGGAACTACTAACTATGGCTACACCTTC. The chain has TRBV14 and TRBJ1-2; D unclear. V lost 0 bases to trimming and J lost 0 bases, with 11 bases between them. CDR1 is SGHDN and CDR2 is FVKESK in the germline V gene. This CDR3 comprises 16 residues.

Worth noting for this clonotype: A much bigger clone sits one base away, suggesting this may be a read error. The chain is built from TRBV18 and TRBJ1-1; D unclear. From germline, CDR1 is KGHSH and CDR2 LQKENI. Trimming removed 5 bases from V and 1 base from J, with 8 bases in between. The CDR3 is made up of 13 amino acids. CDR3 in DNA: TGTGCCAGCTCAGCGGGCCCGAACACTGAAGCTTTCTTT. Protein product: CASSAGPNTEAFF.

This clonotype was counted many times. This may be a read error: a much more frequent sequence differs by one nucleotide. This chain joins TRBV28 and TRBJ2-7; D is unclear. CDR3 length: 11 residues. Per germline, CDR1 MDHEN and CDR2 SYDVKM. Trimming shortened V by 5 bases and J by 4 bases, and 6 bases separated the two germline ends. The CDR3 loop reads CASSPRYEQYF. The CDR3 DNA follows: TGTGCCAGCAGTCCCCGGTACGAGCAGTACTTC.

This clonotype has at least ten counts. The chain couples TRBV27 to TRBJ2-7; D assignment may be TRBD1 or TRBD2 (6 bases each). Trimming took off 6 bases at V and 3 bases at J, with 18 bases between the two ends. The CDR3 is 15 amino acids. Germline loops: CDR1 MNHEY, CDR2 SMNVEV (reference sequence). CDR3 protein: CASRRAPGANYEQYF. In DNA, the CDR3 is TGTGCCAGCAGGCGGGCTCCGGGGGCCAACTACGAGCAGTACTTC.

CDR3 coding DNA: TGTGCCAGCTGCCAACCTCTAGCGGGAGGAATAGATACGCAGTATTTT. Translated: CASCQPLAGGIDTQYF. This chain uses TRBV27 with TRBJ2-3; 11 bases are a match to TRBD2. The CDR3 consists of 16 residues. V shed 8 bases and J 5 bases; nucleotides not matched to a gene: 12. Germline V gives CDR1 MNHEY, CDR2 SMNVEV (reference sequence).

The table lists this clonotype with a few counts. This chain's CDR3 is CASSQDRGSRSEQYF. The CDR3, as DNA: TGTGCCAGCAGCCAAGACCGAGGGAGCCGCTCCGAGCAGTACTTC. V is TRBV3-1 and J is TRBJ2-7; the D gene is possibly TRBD2 (5 bases). CDR1 is LGHDT, CDR2 YNNKEL, per germline (reference sequence). Trimming removed 0 bases at V and 6 bases at J, with 15 bases between. This CDR3 spans 15 amino acids.

A word on this clonotype: This sequence may be a read error, since a much larger clone differs from it by one base. The chain carries TRBV12-3 or TRBV12-4 and TRBJ2-6; D uncertain. The CDR3 has 13 amino acids. Trimming pared 8 bases from V and 2 bases from J, leaving 7 bases between. In DNA, the CDR3 is TGTGCCAGCGAAAGGGCTGGGGCCAACGTCCTGACTTTC. This translates into CASERAGANVLTF.

In its sample, this clonotype was seen many times. CDR3 nucleotide sequence: TGTGCCAGCAGCGTCAGGTTAGGGAACACTGAAGCTTTCTTT. Residues: CASSVRLGNTEAFF. The V call is TRBV5-4, the J call TRBJ1-1; no clear D gene. The CDR3 runs to 14 residues. The germline V and J ends were trimmed by 4 bases and 1 base, with 11 bases remaining between them. Germline values: CDR1 SGHNT, CDR2 YYREEE (reference sequence).

Comments on this clonotype: A read error may be the cause here, since a much bigger clone is one base away. This sequence joins TRBV7-2 and TRBJ2-1, with 7 bases fitting TRBD2. Germline V lookup: CDR1 SGHTA, CDR2 FQGNSA. The CDR3 covers 17 residues. The CDR3 spells CANSLIGGRGSYNEQFF. CDR3 sequence (DNA): TGTGCCAACAGCTTGATCGGCGGGAGAGGCTCCTACAATGAGCAGTTCTTC.

This clonotype was detected once. One base away lies a much larger clone, so this may be a sequencing read error. This chain uses TRBV24-1 with TRBJ2-3; possibly TRBD2 for D (5 bases). CDR3 length equals 12 residues. The germline CDR1 and CDR2 sequences are KGHDR and SFDVKD. CDR3 region: CDTSDLTGKQYF. The CDR3 bases are TGTGACACCAGTGATTTGACGGGGAAGCAGTATTTT.

V is TRBV13 and J is TRBJ2-3; D gene ambiguous. Germline-derived CDR1 and CDR2 are PRHDT and FYEKMQ (reference sequence). The CDR3 consists of 15 residues. V gave up 3 bases and J gave up 0 bases, with 10 bases separating them. CDR3 region: CASSFDSSSTDTQYF. CDR3 DNA sequence: TGTGCCAGCAGCTTCGACTCGTCTAGCACAGATACGCAGTATTTT.

In this sample, this clonotype turned up many times. This chain joins TRBV5-4 and TRBJ1-4, with 8 bases lining up with TRBD1. The CDR3 runs to 14 residues. The V gene end was trimmed by 5 bases and the J gene end by 4 bases; junction bases not matched to a gene: 4. CDR1 SGHNT and CDR2 YYREEE come from the germline V gene (reference sequence). In DNA form, the CDR3 reads TGTGCCAGCAGTCTCGACAGGGGTAATGAAAAACTGTTTTTT. This sequence encodes CASSLDRGNEKLFF.

This clonotype was detected a few times. The chain combines TRBV5-4 with TRBJ1-2; D is unresolved. Germline V CDR1 and CDR2: SGHNT, YYREEE (reference sequence). This CDR3 spans 14 amino acids. Trimming took 0 bases from V and 4 from J, leaving 10 bases between them. Here the CDR3 reads CASSLERYSYGYTF. The CDR3 DNA reads as TGTGCCAGCAGCTTGGAAAGGTACAGCTATGGCTACACCTTC.

This clonotype was counted at least ten times. CDR3 residues: CASSTGARSNQPQHF. The CDR3, as DNA: TGTGCCAGTAGTACGGGGGCGCGAAGCAATCAGCCCCAGCATTTT. The chain has TRBV19 and TRBJ1-5, with a tentative D call TRBD1 (6 bases). The CDR3 is 15 amino acids. Deletions cut 4 bases from V and 1 base from J, with 11 bases between. Germline CDR1 reads LNHDA; CDR2 reads SQIVND (reference sequence).

As to this clonotype: Since a much larger clone is just one base distant, this may be a read error. CDR3 sequence reads: CSVEMTSYGQYF. The CDR3 DNA reads TGCAGCGTTGAAATGACTAGCTACGGGCAGTACTTC. This chain uses TRBV29-1 with TRBJ2-7; 7 bases are shared with TRBD2. The CDR3 contains 12 residues. Germline CDR1 reads SQVTM; CDR2 reads ANQGSEA.

Concerning this clonotype: At one of its ends the junction is not consistent with the germline gene, which may arise from a read error. The V and J genes are TRBV18 and TRBJ2-7, with TRBD2 as a possible D gene (6 bases). Germline CDR1 KGHSH, CDR2 LQKENI. The CDR3 runs to 14 residues. The CDR3 region has the DNA TGTGCCAGCTCATCACCGGGAGTCGTGAGCGAGCAGTACTTC. This translates into CASSSPGVVSEQYF.

This clonotype was detected once. The V and J genes are TRBV5-1 and TRBJ2-7; D remains ambiguous. CDR3 length equals 13 residues. Germline loops: CDR1 SGHRS, CDR2 YFSETQ. Between the trimmed V and J ends, which lost 3 bases and 7 bases, there was a span of 14 bases. In DNA form, the CDR3 reads TGCGCCAGCAGCTCCGCATTTCGTGGGGAGCAGTACTTC. Translating it yields CASSSAFRGEQYF.